A single sample is the source of the 8 T cell receptor beta chains below, sequenced in a study of OX40 agonist ivuxolimab in advanced cancers. Only in-frame clones appear in the TCRdb table, and some are missing; sequencing was by immunoSEQ multiplex PCR. The repertoire holds approximately 50,000 clones, with roughly nine tenths as singletons. The source material was CD4+ or CD8+ T cells sorted from blood, sampled in a trial of the OX40 agonist ivuxolimab. These receptor sequences come from an adult with an advanced solid tumor such as melanoma, head and neck, liver or kidney cancer.

The table lists this clone with a few counts. J is TRBJ2-2 and V is TRBV7-8; D is unresolved. The V gene lost 3 bases and the J gene lost 4 bases, with 9 bases spanning the gap. Germline CDR1 is SGHVS and CDR2 is FQNEAQ. The CDR3 is 14 amino acids. The DNA of the CDR3 is TGTGCCAGCAGCTTGCGGCGGAGCACCGGGGAGCTGTTTTTT. Its translation is CASSLRRSTGELFF.

The chain recombines TRBV18 with TRBJ2-7; TRBD2 aligns across 8 bases. This CDR3 contains 15 residues. The germline V gene encodes CDR1 KGHSH and CDR2 LQKENI. Trimming removed 0 bases from V and 2 bases from J; junction bases left unmatched: 3. The CDR3 bases are TGTGCCAGCTCACCACCGAATAGCGGGACCTACGAGCAGTACTTC. Its protein product is CASSPPNSGTYEQYF.

The J gene is TRBJ2-2, the V gene TRBV7-8, with 8 positions matching TRBD1. Unmatched junction bases numbered 9, after V lost 5 bases and J lost 4 bases. CDR1 is SGHVS, CDR2 FQNEAQ, per germline. The CDR3 has 16 residues. CDR3 region: CASSRVTGAATGELFF. CDR3 DNA: TGTGCCAGCAGCCGAGTGACAGGGGCCGCCACCGGGGAGCTGTTTTTT.

V is TRBV7-2 and J is TRBJ2-1; D is unresolved. This CDR3 region has 14 residues. Germline-derived CDR1 and CDR2 are SGHTA and FQGNSA. V was pared by 5 bases and J by 5 bases, with 13 bases between. The CDR3 spells CASSPWPYNNEQFF. The CDR3, as DNA: TGTGCCAGCAGCCCATGGCCATACAACAATGAGCAGTTCTTC.

This chain links TRBV30 with TRBJ1-6; D gene ambiguous. CDR1 is GTSNPN and CDR2 is SVGIG in the germline V gene (reference sequence). Trimming shortened V by 4 bases and J by 9 bases, and 16 bases separated the two germline ends. The CDR3 has 14 amino acids. The CDR3 region has the DNA TGTGCCTGGATGACTCCCAGGAGGGCTTCACCCCTCCACTTT. This gives the protein CAWMTPRRASPLHF. The complete variable domain, with remaining parts taken from reference TRBV30 and TRBJ1-6, reads SQTIHQWPATLVQPVGSPLSLECTVEGTSNPNLYWYRQAAGRGLQLLFYSVGIGQISSEVPQNLSASRPQDRQFILSSKKLLLSDSGFYLCAWMTPRRASPLHFGNGTRLTVT.

The V call is TRBV28, the J call TRBJ1-1, with 8 bases aligning to TRBD1. Unmatched junction bases numbered 2, after V lost 10 bases and J lost 4 bases. Germline loops: CDR1 MDHEN, CDR2 SYDVKM. This CDR3 has 11 residues. CDR3: CATTGGTEAFF. The CDR3 nucleotides read TGTGCCACCACAGGGGGCACTGAAGCTTTCTTT.

The genes are TRBV27 and TRBJ2-1; TRBD2 aligns across 9 bases. The germline V gene encodes CDR1 MNHEY and CDR2 SMNVEV (reference sequence). V gave up 6 bases and J gave up 6 bases; unmatched junction bases: 9. This CDR3 is 15 amino acids long. The CDR3 region has the DNA TGTGCCAGCAGAACCGGGACTAGCCACCCCAATGAGCAGTTCTTC. Amino acids: CASRTGTSHPNEQFF.

The CDR3 DNA is TGCGCCAGCAGCCAGGATATGAACACTGAAGCTTTCTTT. Its protein is CASSQDMNTEAFF. This chain connects TRBV5-1 to TRBJ1-1; no firm D call. The CDR3 length is 13 residues. Germline V gene data show CDR1 as SGHRS and CDR2 as YFSETQ. The V gene lost 4 bases and the J gene lost 0 bases, with 7 bases spanning the gap.